Presented here are 10 T cell receptor beta chains from one specimen sequenced in a study of blood T cell repertoires in COVID-19 (dated by TCRdb to the early 2020s). The method behind the library was the immunoSEQ multiplex PCR assay. The table comes from immuneACCESS by way of TCRdb, which keeps in-frame sequences with V and J called. Part of the clones is missing from these tables; in studies checked, under half for an unresolved V gene and the rest for unknown reasons. This sample holds 110,000 to 150,000 clones; 80% were observed only once. The top ten hold 3.5% of the sample. Sequencing was carried out using peripheral blood. These TCRs come from a man in his sixties or seventies who had recovered from COVID-19.

V is TRBV6-2 or TRBV6-3 and J is TRBJ2-1, with D possibly matching TRBD2 (5 bases). The CDR3 length is 13 residues. CDR1 and CDR2 from the germline V gene are MNHEY and SVGEGT. V lost 5 bases and J lost 5, with 10 bases in between. The CDR3 is CASSPDLNNEQFF. The CDR3 coding sequence is TGTGCCAGCAGTCCGGACTTAAACAATGAGCAGTTCTTC.

A single count supports this clone. The V gene is TRBV4-3, the J gene TRBJ1-4, with TRBD1 as a possible D gene (5 bases). The CDR3 consists of 17 residues. Trimming took off 0 bases at V and 7 bases at J, with 18 bases between the two ends. Germline-derived CDR1 and CDR2 are LGHNA and YSLEER. The CDR3 bases are TGCGCCAGCAGCCAAGAGTGGAGGGCGCGGAGGGGTGAAAAACTGTTTTTT. Translating it yields CASSQEWRARRGEKLFF.

The V and J genes are TRBV4-3 and TRBJ2-5, with D possibly being TRBD1 (5 bases). The germline V gene has CDR1 LGHNA and CDR2 YSLEER. The CDR3 is made up of 13 amino acids. The V gene lost 3 bases and the J gene lost 7 bases, with 12 bases spanning the gap. DNA for the CDR3: TGCGCCAGCAGCCAGACAGCGATTGGGACCCAGTACTTC. Translating gives CASSQTAIGTQYF.

This rearrangement joins TRBV18 to TRBJ2-7, with TRBD1 as a possible D gene (6 bases). The ends were cut back, 6 bases at V and 1 base at J, with 13 bases in the middle. The CDR3 consists of 14 residues. CDR1 and CDR2 (germline): KGHSH, LQKENI. This CDR3 reads CASSSGTPSYEQYF. Here the CDR3 DNA reads TGTGCCAGCTCCTCGGGGACACCATCCTACGAGCAGTACTTC.

The chain links TRBV7-6 to TRBJ2-1, with D perhaps matching TRBD1 (5 bases). The CDR3 contains 15 residues. The V gene lost 0 bases and the J gene lost 5 bases, with 11 bases spanning the gap. Germline CDR1 and CDR2: SGHVS and FNYEAQ. Written as DNA, the CDR3 is TGTGCCAGCAGCTTAGCGCGGCAGGGCCACAATGAGCAGTTCTTC. Translation: CASSLARQGHNEQFF.

The rearrangement uses TRBV6-2 or TRBV6-3 and TRBJ2-3; 10 nucleotides agree with TRBD2. J gave up 5 bases and V 7 bases, and 15 bases lay outside the gene matches. Germline V gives CDR1 MNHEY, CDR2 SVGEGT. The CDR3 is 17 residues long. CDR3 in DNA: TGTGCCAGCAACCCCCAGGCCGGGACTAGCGAGGTAGATACGCAGTATTTT. This translates into CASNPQAGTSEVDTQYF.

The chain carries TRBV12-3 or TRBV12-4 and TRBJ2-7, with 7 bases lining up with TRBD1. The V segment lost 10 bases and the J segment 2 bases; nucleotides outside the gene matches: 8. The CDR3 is 13 amino acids. CDR3 sequence (DNA): TGTGCCACTCGGCGAACAGGGGCCTACGAGCAGTACTTC. Residues: CATRRTGAYEQYF.

The genes are TRBV20-1 and TRBJ2-7; TRBD1 is a possible D gene (5 bases). V was shortened by 8 bases and J by 6 bases, with 14 bases between the two germline ends. CDR1 is DFQATT and CDR2 is SNEGSKA in the germline V gene (reference sequence). CDR3 length equals 11 residues. The CDR3 coding sequence is TGCAGTCTAAGTGAAGGGGTCGAGCAGTACTTC. This translates into CSLSEGVEQYF.

This rearrangement joins TRBV27 to TRBJ2-5; possible D gene TRBD1, 5 bases. The CDR3 covers 12 residues. Germline lookup yields CDR1 MNHEY and CDR2 SMNVEV (reference sequence). V was clipped by 11 bases and J by 4 bases, with 14 bases between them. CDR3 amino acids: CAPRGLPETQYF. The CDR3 region has the DNA TGTGCCCCAAGGGGCCTTCCAGAGACCCAGTACTTC.

This sequence joins TRBV24-1 and TRBJ2-1; no definite D call. The CDR3 spans 13 residues. Germline CDR1 is KGHDR and CDR2 is SFDVKD. Trimming stripped 3 bases from V and 0 bases from J, with 2 bases between. The CDR3 nucleotides read TGTGCCACCAGTGATCGCTCCTACAATGAGCAGTTCTTC. Amino acid sequence: CATSDRSYNEQFF.